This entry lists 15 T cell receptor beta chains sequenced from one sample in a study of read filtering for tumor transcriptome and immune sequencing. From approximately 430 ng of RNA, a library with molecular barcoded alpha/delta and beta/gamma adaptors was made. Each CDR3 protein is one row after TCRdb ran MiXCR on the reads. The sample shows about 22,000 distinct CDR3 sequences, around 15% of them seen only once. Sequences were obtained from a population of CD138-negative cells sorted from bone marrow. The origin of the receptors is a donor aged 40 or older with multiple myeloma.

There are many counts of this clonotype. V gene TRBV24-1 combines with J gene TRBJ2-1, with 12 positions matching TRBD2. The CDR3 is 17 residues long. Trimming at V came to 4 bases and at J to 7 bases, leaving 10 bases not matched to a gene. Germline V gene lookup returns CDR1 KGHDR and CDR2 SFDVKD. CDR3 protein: CATSDGDLAGGRNEQFF. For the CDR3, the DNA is TGTGCCACCAGTGACGGGGACCTAGCGGGAGGGAGGAATGAGCAGTTCTTC.

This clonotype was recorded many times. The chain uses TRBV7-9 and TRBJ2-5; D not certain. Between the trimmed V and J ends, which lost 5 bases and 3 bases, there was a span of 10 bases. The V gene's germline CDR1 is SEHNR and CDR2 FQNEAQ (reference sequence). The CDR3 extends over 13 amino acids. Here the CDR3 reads CASSRVGEETQYF. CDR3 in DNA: TGTGCCAGCAGCCGCGTTGGGGAAGAGACCCAGTACTTC.

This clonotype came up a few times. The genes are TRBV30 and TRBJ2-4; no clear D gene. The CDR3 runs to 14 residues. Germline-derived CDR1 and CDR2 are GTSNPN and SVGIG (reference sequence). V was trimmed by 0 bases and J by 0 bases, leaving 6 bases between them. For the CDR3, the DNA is TGTGCCTGGAGTGTAGGAGTAGCCAAAAACATTCAGTACTTC. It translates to CAWSVGVAKNIQYF.

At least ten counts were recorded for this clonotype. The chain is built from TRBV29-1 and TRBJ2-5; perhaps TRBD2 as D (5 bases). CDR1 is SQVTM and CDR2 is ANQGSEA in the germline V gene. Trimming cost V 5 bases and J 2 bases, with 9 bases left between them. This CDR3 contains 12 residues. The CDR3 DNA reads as TGCAGCGTTTTAGAGGGTCAAGAGACCCAGTACTTC. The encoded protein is CSVLEGQETQYF.

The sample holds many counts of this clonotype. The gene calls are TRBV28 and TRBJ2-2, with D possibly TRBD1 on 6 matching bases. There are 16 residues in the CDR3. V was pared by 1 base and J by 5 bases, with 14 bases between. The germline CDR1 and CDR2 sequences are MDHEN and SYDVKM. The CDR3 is CASSLYSQGRTGELFF. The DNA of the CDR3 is TGTGCCAGCAGTTTATATTCACAGGGTAGGACCGGGGAGCTGTTTTTT.

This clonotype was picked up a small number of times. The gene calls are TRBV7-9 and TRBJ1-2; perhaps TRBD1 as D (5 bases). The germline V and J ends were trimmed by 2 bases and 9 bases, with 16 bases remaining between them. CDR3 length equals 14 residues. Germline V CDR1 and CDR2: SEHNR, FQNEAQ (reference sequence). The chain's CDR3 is CASSLLAGGGSYTF. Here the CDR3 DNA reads TGTGCCAGCAGCTTACTGGCGGGGGGAGGCAGCTACACCTTC.

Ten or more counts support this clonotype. CDR3 sequence: CASSPQGRANTGELFF. CDR3 nucleotide sequence: TGTGCCAGCAGTCCCCAGGGCAGAGCGAACACCGGGGAGCTGTTTTTT. This chain joins TRBV28 and TRBJ2-2, with D maybe TRBD1 (5 bases). The CDR3 is 16 amino acids. In germline, CDR1 is MDHEN, CDR2 SYDVKM. The germline V and J ends were trimmed by 5 bases and 0 bases, with 13 bases remaining between them.

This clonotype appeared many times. This CDR3 reads CAIRTTGPPSYEQYF. The DNA of the CDR3 is TGTGCCATCAGGACTACGGGACCCCCCTCCTACGAGCAGTACTTC. This sequence joins TRBV10-3 and TRBJ2-7; the D call may be TRBD1 or TRBD2 (5 bases each). The V end lost 6 bases, the J end lost 0 bases, and 15 bases lay between the germline ends. Germline V lookup: CDR1 ENHRY, CDR2 SYGVKD. The CDR3 contains 15 residues.

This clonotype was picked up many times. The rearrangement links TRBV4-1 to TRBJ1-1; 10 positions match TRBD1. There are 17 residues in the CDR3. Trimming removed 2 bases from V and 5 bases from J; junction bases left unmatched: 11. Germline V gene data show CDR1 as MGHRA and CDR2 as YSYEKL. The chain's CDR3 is CASSQPGQGGVETEAFF. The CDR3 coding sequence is TGCGCCAGCAGCCAACCAGGACAGGGGGGAGTAGAAACTGAAGCTTTCTTT.

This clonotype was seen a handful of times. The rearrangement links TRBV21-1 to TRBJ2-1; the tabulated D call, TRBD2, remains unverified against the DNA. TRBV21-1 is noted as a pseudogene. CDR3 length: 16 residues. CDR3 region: CASSKVLRTREDEQFF. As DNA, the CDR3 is TGTGCCAGCAGCAAAGTTCTTCGGACTAGGGAGGATGAGCAGTTCTTC.

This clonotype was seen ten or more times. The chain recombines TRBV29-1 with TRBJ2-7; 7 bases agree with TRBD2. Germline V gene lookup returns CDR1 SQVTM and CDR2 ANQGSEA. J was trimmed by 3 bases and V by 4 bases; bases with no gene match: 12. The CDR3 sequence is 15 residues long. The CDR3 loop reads CSVAVGLGPYYEQYF. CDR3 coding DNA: TGCAGCGTTGCAGTTGGACTAGGTCCCTACTACGAGCAGTACTTC.

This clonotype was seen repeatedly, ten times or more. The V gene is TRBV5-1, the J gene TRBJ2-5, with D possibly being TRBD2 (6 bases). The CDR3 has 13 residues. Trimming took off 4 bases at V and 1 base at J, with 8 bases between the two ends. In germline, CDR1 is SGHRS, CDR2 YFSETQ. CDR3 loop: CASSGGIQETQYF. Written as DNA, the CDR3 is TGCGCCAGCAGCGGGGGGATCCAAGAGACCCAGTACTTC.

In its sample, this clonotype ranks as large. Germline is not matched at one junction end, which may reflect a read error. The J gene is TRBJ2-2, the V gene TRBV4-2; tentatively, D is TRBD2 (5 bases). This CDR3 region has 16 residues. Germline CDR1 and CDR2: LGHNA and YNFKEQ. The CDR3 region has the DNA TGCGCCAGCAGCCAAACCGGGAAAATGGTCCCCGGGGAGCTGTTTTTT. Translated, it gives CASSQTGKMVPGELFF.

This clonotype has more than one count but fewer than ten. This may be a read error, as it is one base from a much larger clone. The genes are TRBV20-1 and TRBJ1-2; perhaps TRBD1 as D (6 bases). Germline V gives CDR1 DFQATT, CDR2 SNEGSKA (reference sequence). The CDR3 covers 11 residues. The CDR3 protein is CRARDGGGYTF. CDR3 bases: TGCAGAGCTAGAGATGGGGGCGGCTACACCTTC.

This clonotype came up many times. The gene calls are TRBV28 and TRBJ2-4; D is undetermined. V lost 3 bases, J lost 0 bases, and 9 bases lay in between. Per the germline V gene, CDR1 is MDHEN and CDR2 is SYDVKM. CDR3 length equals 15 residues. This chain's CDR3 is CASSLSSLAKNIQYF. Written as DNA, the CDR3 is TGTGCCAGCAGTTTGAGCTCCCTAGCCAAAAACATTCAGTACTTC.